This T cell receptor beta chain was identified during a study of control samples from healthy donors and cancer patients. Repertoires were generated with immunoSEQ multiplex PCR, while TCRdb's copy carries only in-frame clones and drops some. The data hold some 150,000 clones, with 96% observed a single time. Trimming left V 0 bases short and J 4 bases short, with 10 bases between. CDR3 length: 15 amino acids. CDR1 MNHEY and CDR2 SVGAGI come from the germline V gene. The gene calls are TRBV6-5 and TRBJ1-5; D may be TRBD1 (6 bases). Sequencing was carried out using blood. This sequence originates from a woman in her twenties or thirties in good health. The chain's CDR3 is CASSYSGRGNQPQHF. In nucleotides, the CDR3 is TGTGCCAGCAGTTACTCGGGTAGGGGGAATCAGCCCCAGCATTTT.